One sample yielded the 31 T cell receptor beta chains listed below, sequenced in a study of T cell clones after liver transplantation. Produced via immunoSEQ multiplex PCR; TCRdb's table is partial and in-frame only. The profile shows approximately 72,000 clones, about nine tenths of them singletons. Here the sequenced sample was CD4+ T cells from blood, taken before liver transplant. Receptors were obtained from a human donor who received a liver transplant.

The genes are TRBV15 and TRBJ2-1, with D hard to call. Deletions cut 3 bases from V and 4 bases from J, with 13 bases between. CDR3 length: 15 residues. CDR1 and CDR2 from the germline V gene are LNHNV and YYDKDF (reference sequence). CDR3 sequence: CATSSVWSSYNEQFF. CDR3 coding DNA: TGTGCCACCAGCAGCGTATGGAGCAGTTACAATGAGCAGTTCTTC. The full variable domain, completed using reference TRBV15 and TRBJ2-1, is DAMVIQNPRYQVTQFGKPVTLSCSQTLNHNVMYWYQQKSSQAPKLLFHYYDKDFNNEADTPDNFQSRRPNTSFCFLDIRSPGLGDTAMYLCATSSVWSSYNEQFFGPGTRLTVL.

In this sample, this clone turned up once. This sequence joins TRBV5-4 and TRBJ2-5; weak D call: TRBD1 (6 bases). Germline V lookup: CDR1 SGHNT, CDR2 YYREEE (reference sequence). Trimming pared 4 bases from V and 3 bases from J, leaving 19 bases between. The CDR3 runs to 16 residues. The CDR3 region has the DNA TGTGCCAGCAGCGCTCCCGGGACAACCGCAAAAGAGACCCAGTACTTC. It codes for CASSAPGTTAKETQYF.

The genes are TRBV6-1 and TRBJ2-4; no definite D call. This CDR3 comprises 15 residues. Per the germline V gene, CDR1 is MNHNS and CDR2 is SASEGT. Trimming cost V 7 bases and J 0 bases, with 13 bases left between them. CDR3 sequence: CASTAMIAAKNIQYF. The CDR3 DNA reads TGTGCCAGCACCGCAATGATCGCAGCCAAAAACATTCAGTACTTC.

The CDR3 DNA reads as TGTGCCAGCCCCCGCGGGGCGGCCTACGAGCAGTACTTC. The encoded protein is CASPRGAAYEQYF. The chain is built from TRBV12-1 and TRBJ2-7; the DNA was not compared with TRBD2, the D call given in the table. TRBV12-1 is assigned pseudogene status. This CDR3 spans 13 amino acids.

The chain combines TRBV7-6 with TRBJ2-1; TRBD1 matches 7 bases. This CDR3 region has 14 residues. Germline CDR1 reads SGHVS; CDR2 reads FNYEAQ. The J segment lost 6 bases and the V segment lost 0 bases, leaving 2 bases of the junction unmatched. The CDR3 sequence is CASSLAWTGNEQFF. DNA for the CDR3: TGTGCCAGCAGCTTAGCGTGGACAGGCAATGAGCAGTTCTTC.

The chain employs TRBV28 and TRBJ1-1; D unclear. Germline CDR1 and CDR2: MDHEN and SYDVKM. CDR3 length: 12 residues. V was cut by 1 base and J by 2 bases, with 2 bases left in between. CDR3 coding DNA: TGTGCCAGCAGTTTATTCAACACTGAAGCTTTCTTT. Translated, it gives CASSLFNTEAFF.

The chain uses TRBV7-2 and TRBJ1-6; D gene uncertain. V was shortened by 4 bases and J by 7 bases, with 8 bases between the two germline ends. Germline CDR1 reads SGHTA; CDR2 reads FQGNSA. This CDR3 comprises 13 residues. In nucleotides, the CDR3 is TGTGCCAGCAGCTCCTACAGAAATTCACCCCTCCACTTT. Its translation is CASSSYRNSPLHF. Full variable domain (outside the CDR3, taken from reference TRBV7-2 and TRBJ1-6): GAGVSQSPSNKVTEKGKDVELRCDPISGHTALYWYRQSLGQGLEFLIYFQGNSAPDKSGLPSDRFSAERTGGSVSTLTIQRTQQEDSAVYLCASSSYRNSPLHFGNGTRLTVT.

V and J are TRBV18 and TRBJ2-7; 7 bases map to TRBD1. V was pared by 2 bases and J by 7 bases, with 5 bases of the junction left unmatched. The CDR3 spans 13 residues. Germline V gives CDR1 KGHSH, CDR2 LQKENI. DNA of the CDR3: TGTGCCAGCTCACCAAAGGGGGCAGGTGAGCAGTACTTC. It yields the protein CASSPKGAGEQYF.

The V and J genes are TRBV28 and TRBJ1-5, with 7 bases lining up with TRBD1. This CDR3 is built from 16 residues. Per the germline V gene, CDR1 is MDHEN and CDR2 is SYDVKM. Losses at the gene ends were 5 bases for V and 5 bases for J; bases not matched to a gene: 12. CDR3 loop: CASSPRQGLRYQPQHF. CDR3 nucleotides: TGTGCCAGCAGTCCGAGACAGGGTTTAAGGTATCAGCCCCAGCATTTT.

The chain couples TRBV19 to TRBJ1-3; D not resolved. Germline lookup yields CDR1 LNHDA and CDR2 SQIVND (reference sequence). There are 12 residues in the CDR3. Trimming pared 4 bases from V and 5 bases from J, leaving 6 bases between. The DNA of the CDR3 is TGTGCCAGTAGTAGACGAAGAAACACCATATATTTT. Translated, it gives CASSRRRNTIYF.

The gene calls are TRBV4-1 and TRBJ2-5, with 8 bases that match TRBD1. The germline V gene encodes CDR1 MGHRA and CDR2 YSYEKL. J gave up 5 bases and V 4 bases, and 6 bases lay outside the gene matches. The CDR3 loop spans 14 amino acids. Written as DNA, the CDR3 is TGCGCCAGCAGCCTCGACAGGGGACGGGAGACCCAGTACTTC. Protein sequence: CASSLDRGRETQYF.

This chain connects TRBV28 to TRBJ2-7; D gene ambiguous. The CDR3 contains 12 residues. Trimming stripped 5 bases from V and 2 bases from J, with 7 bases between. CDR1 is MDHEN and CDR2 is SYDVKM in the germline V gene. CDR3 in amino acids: CASSPTAYEQYF. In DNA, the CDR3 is TGTGCCAGCAGTCCCACAGCCTACGAGCAGTACTTC.

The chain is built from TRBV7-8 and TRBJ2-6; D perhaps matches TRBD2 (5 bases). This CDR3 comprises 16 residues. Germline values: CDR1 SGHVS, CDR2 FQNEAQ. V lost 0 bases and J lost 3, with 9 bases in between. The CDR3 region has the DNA TGTGCCAGCAGCTTAGCACTCGGGGATGGGGCCAACGTCCTGACTTTC. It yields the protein CASSLALGDGANVLTF.

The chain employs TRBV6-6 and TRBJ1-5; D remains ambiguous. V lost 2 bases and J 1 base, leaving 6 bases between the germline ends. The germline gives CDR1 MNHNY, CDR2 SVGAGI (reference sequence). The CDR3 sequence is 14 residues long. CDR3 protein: CASSYRISNQPQHF. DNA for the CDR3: TGTGCCAGCAGTTACAGGATAAGCAATCAGCCCCAGCATTTT.

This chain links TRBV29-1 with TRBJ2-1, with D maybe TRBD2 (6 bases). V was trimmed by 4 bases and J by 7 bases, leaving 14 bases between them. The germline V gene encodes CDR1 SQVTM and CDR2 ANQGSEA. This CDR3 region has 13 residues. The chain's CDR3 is CSVGGEAGNEQFF. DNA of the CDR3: TGCAGCGTTGGGGGGGAGGCCGGGAATGAGCAGTTCTTC.

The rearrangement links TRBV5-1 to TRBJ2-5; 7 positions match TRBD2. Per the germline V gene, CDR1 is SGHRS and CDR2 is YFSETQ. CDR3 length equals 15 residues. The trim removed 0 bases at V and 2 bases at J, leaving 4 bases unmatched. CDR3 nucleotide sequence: TGCGCCAGCAGCTTGGTTCTAGCGGAACAAGAGACCCAGTACTTC. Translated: CASSLVLAEQETQYF.

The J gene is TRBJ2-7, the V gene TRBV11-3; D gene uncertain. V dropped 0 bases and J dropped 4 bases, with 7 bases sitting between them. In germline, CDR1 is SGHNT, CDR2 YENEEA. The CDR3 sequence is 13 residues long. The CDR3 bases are TGTGCCAGCAGCTTAGAGTTGGGGTACGAGCAGTACTTC. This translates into CASSLELGYEQYF.

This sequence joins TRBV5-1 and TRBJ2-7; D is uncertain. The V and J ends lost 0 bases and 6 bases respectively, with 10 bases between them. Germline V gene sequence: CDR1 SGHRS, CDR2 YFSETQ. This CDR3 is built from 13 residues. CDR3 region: CASSLAAQTEQYF. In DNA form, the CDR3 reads TGCGCCAGCAGCTTGGCCGCCCAGACCGAGCAGTACTTC.

The CDR3, as DNA: TGTGCCAGTAGTAGCCTCGGGTTACGGGGGGCGAACACCGGGGAGCTGTTTTTT. Its protein product is CASSSLGLRGANTGELFF. This chain uses TRBV19 with TRBJ2-2, with TRBD2 identical over 7 bases. CDR1 and CDR2 (germline): LNHDA, SQIVND (reference sequence). The J segment lost 0 bases and the V segment lost 4 bases, leaving 11 bases of the junction unmatched. The CDR3 contains 18 residues.

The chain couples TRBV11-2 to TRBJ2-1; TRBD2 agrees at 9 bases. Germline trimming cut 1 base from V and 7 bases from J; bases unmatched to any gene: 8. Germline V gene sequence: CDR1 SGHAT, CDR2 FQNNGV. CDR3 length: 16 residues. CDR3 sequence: CASSLVALAGTNEQFF. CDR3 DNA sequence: TGTGCCAGCAGCTTAGTGGCTCTAGCGGGAACTAATGAGCAGTTCTTC.

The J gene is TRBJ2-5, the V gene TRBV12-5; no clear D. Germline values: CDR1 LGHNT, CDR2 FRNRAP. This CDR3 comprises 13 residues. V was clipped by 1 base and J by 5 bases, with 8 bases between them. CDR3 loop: CASGLADRETQYF. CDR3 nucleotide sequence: TGTGCTAGTGGTTTGGCCGATCGGGAGACCCAGTACTTC.

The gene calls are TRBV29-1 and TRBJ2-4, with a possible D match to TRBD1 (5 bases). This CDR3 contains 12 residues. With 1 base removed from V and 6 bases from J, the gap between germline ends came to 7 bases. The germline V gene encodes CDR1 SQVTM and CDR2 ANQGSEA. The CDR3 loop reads CSVEGGRNIQYF. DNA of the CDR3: TGCAGCGTTGAAGGGGGCAGAAACATTCAGTACTTC.

The CDR3 DNA sequence: TGTGCCAGCAGCTACCGCGGGGCTAATGAAAAACTGTTTTTT. Amino acid sequence: CASSYRGANEKLFF. V and J are TRBV11-2 and TRBJ1-4; D is unresolved. CDR1 is SGHAT and CDR2 is FQNNGV in the germline V gene. V lost 4 bases, J lost 3 bases, and 9 bases lay in between. The CDR3 consists of 14 residues.

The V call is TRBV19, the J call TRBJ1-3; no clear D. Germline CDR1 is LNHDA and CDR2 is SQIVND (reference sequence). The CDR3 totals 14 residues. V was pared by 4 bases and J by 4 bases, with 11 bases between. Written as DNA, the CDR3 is TGTGCCAGTAGTAGGGGAACGCGAGGAAACACCATATATTTT. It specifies CASSRGTRGNTIYF.

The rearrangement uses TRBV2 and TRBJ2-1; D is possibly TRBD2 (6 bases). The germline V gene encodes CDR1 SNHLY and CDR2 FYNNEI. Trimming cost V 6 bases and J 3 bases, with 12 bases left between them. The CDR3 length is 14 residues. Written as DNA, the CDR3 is TGTGCCAGCAGGGACTACCAAAACTACAATGAGCAGTTCTTC. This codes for CASRDYQNYNEQFF.

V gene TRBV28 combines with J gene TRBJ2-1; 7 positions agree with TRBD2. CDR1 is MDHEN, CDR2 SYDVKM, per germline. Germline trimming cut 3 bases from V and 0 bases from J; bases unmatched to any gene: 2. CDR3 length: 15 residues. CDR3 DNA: TGTGCCAGCAGTTTCGGGGGGAGCTCCTACAATGAGCAGTTCTTC. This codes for CASSFGGSSYNEQFF.

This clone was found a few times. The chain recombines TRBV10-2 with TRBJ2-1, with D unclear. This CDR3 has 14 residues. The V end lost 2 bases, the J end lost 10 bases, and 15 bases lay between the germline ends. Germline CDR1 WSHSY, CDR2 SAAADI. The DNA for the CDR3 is TGCGCCAGCAGTGAGACAAGACCGGCCGGCGAGCAGTTCTTC. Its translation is CASSETRPAGEQFF.

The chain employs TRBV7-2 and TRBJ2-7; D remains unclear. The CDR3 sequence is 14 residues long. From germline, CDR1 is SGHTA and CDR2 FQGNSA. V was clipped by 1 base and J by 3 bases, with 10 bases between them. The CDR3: CASSLVRPDYEQYF. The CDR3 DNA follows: TGTGCCAGCAGCTTAGTACGGCCGGACTACGAGCAGTACTTC.

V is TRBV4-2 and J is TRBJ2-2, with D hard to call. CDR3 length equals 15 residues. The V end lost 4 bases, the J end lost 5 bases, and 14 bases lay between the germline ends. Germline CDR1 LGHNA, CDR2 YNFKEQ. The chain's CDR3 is CASSPSERETGELFF. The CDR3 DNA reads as TGTGCCAGCAGCCCCTCTGAAAGGGAAACCGGGGAGCTGTTTTTT.

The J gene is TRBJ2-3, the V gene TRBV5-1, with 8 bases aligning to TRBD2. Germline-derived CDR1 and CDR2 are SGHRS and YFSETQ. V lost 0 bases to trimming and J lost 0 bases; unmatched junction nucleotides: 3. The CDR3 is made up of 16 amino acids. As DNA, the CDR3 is TGCGCCAGCAGCTTGGTATCTAGCGGGAGCACAGATACGCAGTATTTT. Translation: CASSLVSSGSTDTQYF.

The CDR3 nucleotides are TGTGCCAGCAGGGAACTCTCTGGAAACACCATATATTTT. This encodes CASRELSGNTIYF. The rearrangement uses TRBV27 and TRBJ1-3, with D uncertain. The CDR3 is 13 residues long. The germline V gene encodes CDR1 MNHEY and CDR2 SMNVEV (reference sequence). The V end was cut by 6 bases, the J end by 0 bases, with 6 bases between.